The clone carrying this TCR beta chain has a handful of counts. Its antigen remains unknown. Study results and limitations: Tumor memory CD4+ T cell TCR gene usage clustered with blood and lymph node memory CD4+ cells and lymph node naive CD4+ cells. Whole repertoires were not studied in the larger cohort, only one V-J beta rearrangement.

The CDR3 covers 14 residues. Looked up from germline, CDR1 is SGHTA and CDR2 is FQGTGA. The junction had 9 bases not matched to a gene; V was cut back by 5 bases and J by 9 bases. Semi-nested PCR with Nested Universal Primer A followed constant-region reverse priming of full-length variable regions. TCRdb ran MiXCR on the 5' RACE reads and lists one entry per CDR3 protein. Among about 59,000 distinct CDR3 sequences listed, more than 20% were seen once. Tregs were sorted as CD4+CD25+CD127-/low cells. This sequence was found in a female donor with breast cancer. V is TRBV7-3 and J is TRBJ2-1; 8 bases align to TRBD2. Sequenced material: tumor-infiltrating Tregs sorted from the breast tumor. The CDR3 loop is CASSVGLEKGEQFF. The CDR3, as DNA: TGTGCCAGCAGCGTGGGACTAGAAAAGGGTGAGCAGTTCTTC.